The subject of this entry is one T cell receptor beta chain. Per germline, CDR1 SGHTA and CDR2 FQGNSA. The junction had 14 bases not matched to a gene; V was cut back by 5 bases and J by 8 bases. The CDR3 is 17 residues long. The source of the sample is a study of blood T cell repertoires in COVID-19. TCRdb's table, derived via immunoSEQ multiplex PCR, lists solely in-frame clones and lacks some. Of approximately 290,000 clones in the sample, around 87% were seen once. The TCR was taken from a woman in her late teens or twenties with acute COVID-19. The chain employs TRBV7-2 and TRBJ2-1; 11 positions match TRBD2. Sample: PBMCs or T cells enriched from blood (not recorded which). DNA for the CDR3: TGTGCCAGCAGCGTGCAATTAGCGGGAGGGGCAGACGATGAGCAGTTCTTC. Protein product: CASSVQLAGGADDEQFF.